This paragraph covers one T cell receptor (beta chain) sequence. The CDR3 totals 14 residues. Per germline, CDR1 SGHVS and CDR2 FNYEAQ. V lost 4 bases and J lost 4; bases outside the gene matches: 4. A multiplex PCR was run with 60 Vbeta primers and 13 Jbeta primers. Clones were read by immunoSEQ multiplex PCR, and TCRdb kept only the in-frame ones, dropping some. Among 90,000 to 140,000 clones, about 70% were seen once, and the ten largest hold roughly 3.2%. This sample stems from a study of cytomegalovirus exposure and HLA in healthy donors. The sample consisted of PBMCs. The chain uses TRBV7-6 and TRBJ2-1; 7 bases are a match to TRBD1. This TCR was recovered from a man aged 30 to 39 in good health and CMV-seronegative. The chain's CDR3 is CASSSTGKYNEQFF. The CDR3 nucleotides are TGTGCCAGCAGCTCGACAGGGAAATACAATGAGCAGTTCTTC.